This TCR beta chain was identified during a study of OX40 agonist ivuxolimab in advanced cancers. CDR1 MNHNY and CDR2 SVGAGI come from the germline V gene (reference sequence). The CDR3 is 15 amino acids. Germline trimming cut 4 bases from V and 4 bases from J; bases unmatched to any gene: 8. Generated by immunoSEQ multiplex PCR, the TCRdb table keeps only in-frame clones and is missing some. Of roughly 75,000 clones in the sample, roughly 86% are singletons; the top ten hold about 0.75%. In this sample, this clone turned up once. The rearrangement links TRBV6-6 to TRBJ1-2, with TRBD1 identical over 8 bases. Material: CD4+ or CD8+ T cells sorted from blood, obtained in a trial of the OX40 agonist ivuxolimab. The clonotype comes from an adult with an advanced solid tumor such as melanoma, head and neck, liver or kidney cancer. The CDR3 sequence is CASSSRQGQAYGYTF. CDR3 DNA sequence: TGTGCCAGCAGTTCCCGACAGGGGCAGGCCTATGGCTACACCTTC.